This passage covers 10 T cell receptor beta chains from one sample sequenced in a study of blood T cell repertoires in COVID-19. The repertoire was sequenced with immunoSEQ multiplex PCR; TCRdb's copy has only in-frame clones and lacks some. The sample includes about 53,000 clones, around nine tenths of them seen just once. Sequencing input: peripheral blood. These receptors were collected from a man aged 50-60 years with acute or convalescent COVID-19.

The chain is built from TRBV29-1 and TRBJ2-5, with D possibly being TRBD2 (6 bases). The CDR3 contains 14 residues. CDR1 is SQVTM, CDR2 ANQGSEA, per germline. Trimming pared 4 bases from V and 5 bases from J, leaving 17 bases between. The CDR3 protein is CSVVGAEGGETQYF. CDR3 DNA sequence: TGCAGCGTTGTTGGGGCGGAAGGAGGGGAGACCCAGTACTTC.

The chain is built from TRBV5-4 and TRBJ2-3; 7 nucleotides line up with TRBD1. The CDR3 has 15 residues. Germline V CDR1 and CDR2: SGHNT, YYREEE (reference sequence). The V and J ends lost 3 bases and 0 bases, in that order; junction bases with no gene match: 4. The CDR3 reads CASSSTGVSTDTQYF. The CDR3 region has the DNA TGTGCCAGCAGCTCCACAGGGGTTAGCACAGATACGCAGTATTTT.

V gene TRBV25-1 combines with J gene TRBJ1-2; D is ambiguous. Germline CDR1 MGHDK, CDR2 SYGVNS. CDR3 length equals 13 residues. Trimming took off 3 bases at V and 1 base at J, with 6 bases between the two ends. DNA of the CDR3: TGTGCCAGCAGTGAGCGGGATAACTATGGCTACACCTTC. It codes for CASSERDNYGYTF.

The chain links TRBV11-3 to TRBJ1-1; D is uncertain. V lost 4 bases and J 1 base, leaving 4 bases between the germline ends. The CDR3 runs to 12 residues. Germline-derived CDR1 and CDR2 are SGHNT and YENEEA. CDR3 region: CASSSRNTEAFF. CDR3 nucleotide sequence: TGTGCCAGCAGCTCGAGGAACACTGAAGCTTTCTTT.

The chain employs TRBV27 and TRBJ1-6, with 7 bases lining up with TRBD1. The germline V gene encodes CDR1 MNHEY and CDR2 SMNVEV (reference sequence). V dropped 0 bases and J dropped 9; count of bases not matched to a gene: 11. The CDR3 has 17 amino acids. In nucleotides, the CDR3 is TGTGCCAGCAGTTTATCTTGGGGCCCAGGGGGTGGTTCACCCCTCCACTTT. Translated, it gives CASSLSWGPGGGSPLHF.

The V gene is TRBV10-3, the J gene TRBJ1-4; D not certain. The CDR3 has 15 residues. The germline gives CDR1 ENHRY, CDR2 SYGVKD. V was clipped by 2 bases and J by 7 bases, with 14 bases between them. The CDR3 nucleotides read TGTGCCATCAGTGAGGACTTATATAACCGTGAAAAACTGTTTTTT. It yields the protein CAISEDLYNREKLFF.

This chain links TRBV28 with TRBJ2-5; tentatively, D is TRBD2 (5 bases). V dropped 5 bases and J dropped 9 bases, with 16 bases sitting between them. The length of the CDR3 is 13 residues. The germline V gene has CDR1 MDHEN and CDR2 SYDVKM. CDR3 protein: CASSISTSRPQYF. DNA for the CDR3: TGTGCCAGCAGTATCTCCACTAGTAGACCCCAGTACTTC.

The V call is TRBV18, the J call TRBJ2-4; D might be TRBD1 (6 bases). The V end lost 2 bases, the J end lost 8 bases, and 16 bases lay between the germline ends. Germline CDR1 is KGHSH and CDR2 is LQKENI. This CDR3 is built from 15 residues. The CDR3 nucleotides are TGTGCCAGCTCACCAGGGGGCGCAGGTCTTTACATTCAGTACTTC. Encoded protein: CASSPGGAGLYIQYF.

The chain carries TRBV29-1 and TRBJ1-3, with D tentatively TRBD1 (5 bases). CDR1 and CDR2 from the germline V gene are SQVTM and ANQGSEA. Trimming cost V 4 bases and J 2 bases, with 9 bases left between them. The CDR3 spans 13 residues. The CDR3 region is CSVVRQTGNTIYF. In DNA form, the CDR3 reads TGCAGCGTTGTGAGACAGACTGGAAACACCATATATTTT. The variable domain in full, completed from reference TRBV29-1 and TRBJ1-3, reads SAVISQKPSRDICQRGTSLTIQCQVDSQVTMMFWYRQQPGQSLTLIATANQGSEATYESGFVIDKFPISRPNLTFSTLTVSNMSPEDSSIYLCSVVRQTGNTIYFGEGSWLTVV.

This rearrangement joins TRBV5-1 to TRBJ1-2; TRBD1 aligns across 7 bases. The CDR3 is 13 amino acids. Germline V lookup: CDR1 SGHRS, CDR2 YFSETQ. Trimming cost V 1 base and J 8 bases; bases outside gene matches: 5. The CDR3: CASSLTGEYGYTF. The CDR3 nucleotides are TGCGCCAGCAGCTTGACAGGGGAATACGGCTACACCTTC.